This T cell receptor beta chain originates from a study of cytomegalovirus exposure and HLA in healthy donors. The germline gives CDR1 LNHDA, CDR2 SQIVND (reference sequence). The trim removed 5 bases at V and 6 bases at J, leaving 4 bases unmatched. The CDR3 has 13 residues. Amplification used 60 Vbeta primers and 13 Jbeta primers. TCRdb's copy holds only in-frame clones and misses some; the assay was immunoSEQ multiplex PCR. The sample table includes roughly 120,000 clones. Study-level results: Presence/absence analysis assumed near-uniform sequencing depth across donors. Sequencing likely produced, as an artifact, a cluster of highly shared sequence variants. One variant, a missense change in DCLRE1C, was linked in a later analysis to TCR beta V- and J-gene trimming. The authors later found TCR association rates varying by HLA locus, with DRB1 most and HLA-C fewest.

As concerns this clone: What it recognizes is unknown.

The specimen sequenced was PBMCs. V and J are TRBV19 and TRBJ1-1; 9 bases match TRBD1. The clonotype originates from a man younger than 35 in good health and CMV-seronegative. Here the CDR3 reads CASSPRTGAEAFF. The DNA for the CDR3 is TGTGCCAGTAGTCCCAGGACAGGGGCTGAAGCTTTCTTT.